The clone carrying this T cell receptor beta chain has a count of ten or more. The antigen remains undetermined. This specimen belongs to a study of T cells in Graves' hyperthyroidism and ophthalmopathy. Study outcomes and limitations: It was a median around seven months before onset that the model predicted ophthalmopathy.

Patients having uncontrolled infection, another autoimmune disease, pregnancy or lactation were not included. Authors of the study amplified TCR beta CDR3 regions from RNA transcripts. The TCR CDR3 was amplified in a first-round RT-PCR using the HTBI primer set. TCRdb ran MiXCR on the multiplex PCR reads and lists one entry per CDR3 protein. This table holds hundreds of thousands of distinct CDR3 sequences, about a sixth found once. V was pared by 8 bases and J by 2 bases, with 11 bases of the junction left unmatched. Looked up from germline, CDR1 is ENHRY and CDR2 is SYGVKD. This CDR3 has 16 amino acids.

J is TRBJ2-3 and V is TRBV10-3; TRBD2 aligns across 9 bases. Sequenced: blood. The TCR comes from a woman younger than 35 with Graves' ophthalmopathy. Written as DNA, the CDR3 is TGTGCCATCCCCGCGTCGACTAGCGGAAACACAGATACGCAGTATTTT. Translating it yields CAIPASTSGNTDTQYF.